This T cell receptor (beta chain) was documented in a study of T cells in Graves' hyperthyroidism and ophthalmopathy. Study in general: Initial diagnosis, before any treatment, was when peripheral blood was collected.

TCR beta CDR3 regions were amplified from RNA transcripts. Researchers ran a first-round RT-PCR on the TCR CDR3 using the HTBI primer set. TCRdb reanalysed the multiplex PCR reads using MiXCR and keeps one entry per CDR3 protein. Among under 800,000 distinct CDR3 sequences, about 15% were seen once, and the ten largest hold approximately 10%. The authors deemed Graves' hyperthyroidism stable absent ophthalmopathy progression within 18 months. This receptor was taken from a woman aged 18-30 years with Graves' hyperthyroidism. Sequencing was performed on blood.

CDR3 in amino acids: CSALAGSYNEQFF. The CDR3 region has the DNA TGCAGTGCCCTAGCGGGTTCCTACAATGAGCAGTTCTTC. The chain has TRBV20-1 and TRBJ2-1; 8 positions agree with TRBD2. CDR1 and CDR2 from the germline V gene are DFQATT and SNEGSKA (reference sequence). Trimming took 6 bases from V and 1 from J; bases not matched to a gene: 2. This CDR3 is 13 amino acids long.